The clone carrying this T cell receptor (beta chain) was detected many times. TCRdb redid the calling of the RT-PCR reads with MiXCR, one entry per CDR3 protein. The table lists more than 550,000 distinct CDR3 sequences, approximately 14% of them singletons. CDR3 length equals 12 residues. V was trimmed by 4 bases and J by 8 bases, leaving 5 bases between them. CDR1 is KGHDR, CDR2 SFDVKD, per germline. This TCR was sampled from a female donor in good health, serving as a healthy control. Sequenced input: memory CD4+ T cells from blood. The chain joins TRBV24-1 to TRBJ1-6; possible D gene TRBD1, 5 bases. CDR3 coding DNA: TGTGCCACCAGTGAAGGGGATTCACCCCTCCACTTT. This sequence encodes CATSEGDSPLHF.